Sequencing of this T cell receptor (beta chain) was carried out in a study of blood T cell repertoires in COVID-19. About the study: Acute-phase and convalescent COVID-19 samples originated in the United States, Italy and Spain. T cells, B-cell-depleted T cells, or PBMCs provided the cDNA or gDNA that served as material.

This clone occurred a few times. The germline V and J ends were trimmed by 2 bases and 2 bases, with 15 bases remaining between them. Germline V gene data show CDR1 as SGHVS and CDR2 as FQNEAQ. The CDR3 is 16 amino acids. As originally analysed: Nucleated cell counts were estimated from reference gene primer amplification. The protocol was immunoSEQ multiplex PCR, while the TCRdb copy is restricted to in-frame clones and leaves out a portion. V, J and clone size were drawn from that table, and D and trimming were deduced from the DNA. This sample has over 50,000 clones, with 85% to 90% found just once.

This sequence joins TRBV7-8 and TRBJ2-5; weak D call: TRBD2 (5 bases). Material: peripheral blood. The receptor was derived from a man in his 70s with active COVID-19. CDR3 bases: TGTGCCAGCAGCTTAATCCTCATGGGAGCACAAGAGACCCAGTACTTC. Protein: CASSLILMGAQETQYF.